This TCR beta chain was observed in a study of T cell changes during pregnancy in multiple sclerosis. Some clones are missing from TCRdb's copy, which holds only in-frame ones; the method was immunoSEQ multiplex PCR. The table shows tens of thousands of clones, with around 90% occurring only once. Germline V gives CDR1 SQVTM, CDR2 ANQGSEA. Trimming left V 0 bases short and J 12 bases short, with 15 bases between. This CDR3 region has 13 residues. This chain joins TRBV29-1 and TRBJ2-1; maybe TRBD1 (5 bases). This clonotype originated in a female donor with multiple sclerosis, enrolled in a pregnancy study. This specimen consisted of peripheral blood, obtained before pregnancy. CDR3 nucleotides: TGCAGCGTTGAAGATCAAAGGGGCCAGGGGCAGTTCTTC. Translation gives CSVEDQRGQGQFF.